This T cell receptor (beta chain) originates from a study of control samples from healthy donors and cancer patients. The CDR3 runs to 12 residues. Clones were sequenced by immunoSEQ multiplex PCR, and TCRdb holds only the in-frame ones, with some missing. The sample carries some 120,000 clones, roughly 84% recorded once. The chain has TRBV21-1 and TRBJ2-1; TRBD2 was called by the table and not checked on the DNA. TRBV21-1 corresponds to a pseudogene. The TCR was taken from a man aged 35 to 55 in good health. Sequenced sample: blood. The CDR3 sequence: CASRTDNNEQFF. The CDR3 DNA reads TGTGCCAGCAGAACTGATAACAATGAGCAGTTCTTC.